This T cell receptor beta chain emerged from a study of read filtering for tumor transcriptome and immune sequencing (dated by TCRdb to about 2020). For the study in its entirety: The cohort was composed of about 16 male and roughly 15 female patients, with a mean age of approximately 72 years and an age range of roughly 40 to 90. By revised international staging, eight or nine patients were R-ISS I, roughly 17 were R-ISS II and more than five were R-ISS III. After DNase treatment, whole-transcriptome libraries were prepared with the TruSeq RNA Access Library Prep Kit. Per sample, about 3.5 to 11 million TCR-region mapped reads were obtained with IR-seq, compared with only roughly 80 to 1273 with RNA-seq. Using the same bone marrow samples, the study ran both targeted immune repertoire sequencing and bulk whole-transcriptome sequencing and then compared the TCR repertoires from each method. One of the main goals was to work out a read-filtering strategy for immune repertoire data, in particular whether clonotypes backed by only a single read should be removed. Broader findings and caveats from the paper: The correlation between IR-seq and RNA-seq shared clonotype proportions was increased by removal of single-read clonotypes. The sorted CD138-negative fraction was a mixed bone marrow immune population, not purified T cells. Compared with RNA-seq, IR-seq captured clonotypes at much greater depth and more reliably, and a smaller IR-seq throughput was enough to identify most of the shared clonotypes. In IR-seq, single-read clonotypes were approximately 80% of clonotypes but about 3.5% of total reads; in RNA-seq they were about 68% of clonotypes and 35% to 45% of reads.

Including the terminal cysteine and phenylalanine, the CDR3 comprises 15 residues. The retained sequence is limited to the CDR3, 45 bases, with the frame set at the first base. The germline V gene yields SGDLS for CDR1 and YYNGEE for CDR2. The junction shows trimming of 0 bases on V and 4 bases on J, plus 13 bases between the germline ends. This clonotype was recorded at least ten times. The antigen it recognizes is unknown. Per-base qualities were not stored, and no clone one base away is much larger. Every patient had bone marrow sampled at the time of active disease. Isolation of bone marrow mononuclear cells was performed by Ficoll-Hypaque density gradient centrifugation. CD138-negative cells were obtained by negative selection after labeling with CD138 magnetic microbeads on a MACS separator, removing myeloma plasma cells. Flow cytometry with CD138 antibodies on an Attune NxT was used to check how pure the isolated cells were. TRIzol reagent was used to extract total RNA, and a NanoDrop spectrophotometer was used to quantify the extracted RNA. For each patient, paired RNA-seq and IR-seq were run on the CD138-negative bone marrow sample from that patient.

Starting from about 400 ng RNA, TCR libraries were constructed with the Immunoverse kit using molecular barcoded adaptors that cover the alpha/delta and beta/gamma chains. The same RNA used for transcriptome sequencing was used for TCR library preparation. Sequencing of TCR libraries was carried out on an Illumina HiSeq 4000 with 2 x 150 cycles. Concerning the study's data processing: MiXCR aligned TCR reads to human V, D, J and C references and assembled the aligned reads into CDR3 clonotypes, with quality filtering and error correction included. The tcR package in R was used to analyze clonotype counts and gene usage diversity. Raw mapping reads were checked after the RNA-seq reads had been mapped by STAR aligner version 2.5.3a onto the human GRCh37 genome. To test how sequencing depth affected the clonotypes detected, IR-seq fastq files were randomly downsampled with Seqtk 1.3. Clones were called with MiXCR by TCRdb after fastp trimmed the public reads at Q25, and only in-frame beta chains were retained. Each entry merges the rows of one CDR3 protein and shows their most common DNA and genes. The V and J calls were determined by TCRdb, not by the authors. In all, the sample holds some 140,000 distinct CDR3 sequences, and under 15% of those were seen once. The top ten constitute around 8.2% of the sample.

This clonotype was obtained from a donor aged 40 or over with multiple myeloma. Sequencing was done on a sample of a population of CD138-negative cells sorted from bone marrow. The sample's cell subset or site label is to be understood as: bone marrow mononuclear cells depleted of CD138+ plasma/myeloma cells by negative magnetic selection. Recombination connected TRBV9 to TRBJ1-1, with the identity of the D gene unclear. This receptor carries the CDR3 CASSVEGSLLTEAFF. The base sequence is TGTGCCAGCAGCGTAGAGGGCAGCCTTCTCACTGAAGCTTTCTTT.